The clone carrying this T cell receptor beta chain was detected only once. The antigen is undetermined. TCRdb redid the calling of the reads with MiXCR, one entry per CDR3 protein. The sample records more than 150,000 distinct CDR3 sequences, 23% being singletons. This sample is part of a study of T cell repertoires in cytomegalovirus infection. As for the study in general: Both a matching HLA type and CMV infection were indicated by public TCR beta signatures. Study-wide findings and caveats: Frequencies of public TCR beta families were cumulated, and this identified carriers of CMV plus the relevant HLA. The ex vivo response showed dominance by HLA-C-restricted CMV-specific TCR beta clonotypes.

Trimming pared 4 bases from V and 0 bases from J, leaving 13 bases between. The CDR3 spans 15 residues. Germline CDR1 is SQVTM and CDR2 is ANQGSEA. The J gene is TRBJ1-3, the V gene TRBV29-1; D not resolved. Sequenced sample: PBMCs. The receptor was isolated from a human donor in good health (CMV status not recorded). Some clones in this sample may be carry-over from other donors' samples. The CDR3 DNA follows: TGCAGCGTTGTTCTCGGTTTGGGCTCTGGAAACACCATATATTTT. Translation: CSVVLGLGSGNTIYF.